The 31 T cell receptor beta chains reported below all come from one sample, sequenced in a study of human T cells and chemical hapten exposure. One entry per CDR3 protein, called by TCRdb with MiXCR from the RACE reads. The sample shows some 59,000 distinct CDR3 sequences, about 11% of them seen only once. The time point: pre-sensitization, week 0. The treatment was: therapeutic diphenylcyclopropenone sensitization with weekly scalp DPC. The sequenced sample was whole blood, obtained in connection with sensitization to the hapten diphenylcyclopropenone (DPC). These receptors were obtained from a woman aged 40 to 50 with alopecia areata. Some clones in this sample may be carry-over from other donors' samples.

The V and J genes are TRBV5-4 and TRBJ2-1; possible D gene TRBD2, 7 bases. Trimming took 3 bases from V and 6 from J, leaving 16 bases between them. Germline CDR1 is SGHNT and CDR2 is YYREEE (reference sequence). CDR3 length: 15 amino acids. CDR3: CASSYPEGGINEQFF. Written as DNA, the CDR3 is TGTGCCAGCAGCTACCCCGAGGGGGGGATCAATGAGCAGTTCTTC.

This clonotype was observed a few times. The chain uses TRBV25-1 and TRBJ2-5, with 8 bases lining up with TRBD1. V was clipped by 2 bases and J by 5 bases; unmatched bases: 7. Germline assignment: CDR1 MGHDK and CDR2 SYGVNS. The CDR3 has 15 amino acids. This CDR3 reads CASSEPDRERETQYF. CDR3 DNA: TGTGCCAGCAGTGAACCGGACAGGGAAAGGGAGACCCAGTACTTC.

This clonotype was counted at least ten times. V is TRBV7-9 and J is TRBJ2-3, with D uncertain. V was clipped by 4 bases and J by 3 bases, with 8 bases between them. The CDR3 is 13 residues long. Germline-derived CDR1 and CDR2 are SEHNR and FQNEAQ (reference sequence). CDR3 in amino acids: CASSSTKTDTQYF. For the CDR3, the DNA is TGTGCCAGCAGCTCTACAAAAACAGATACGCAGTATTTT. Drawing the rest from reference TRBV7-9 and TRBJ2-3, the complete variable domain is DTGVSQNPRHKITKRGQNVTFRCDPISEHNRLYWYRQTLGQGPEFLTYFQNEAQLEKSRLLSDRFSAERPKGSFSTLEIQRTEQGDSAMYLCASSSTKTDTQYFGPGTRLTVL.

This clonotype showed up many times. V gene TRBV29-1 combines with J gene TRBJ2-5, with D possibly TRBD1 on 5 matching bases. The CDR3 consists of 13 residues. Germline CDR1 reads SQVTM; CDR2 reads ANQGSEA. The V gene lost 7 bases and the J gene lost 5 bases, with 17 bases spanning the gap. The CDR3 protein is CSAAVGVWETQYF. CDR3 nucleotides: TGCAGCGCCGCTGTAGGGGTTTGGGAGACCCAGTACTTC. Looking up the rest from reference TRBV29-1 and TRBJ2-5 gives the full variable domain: SAVISQKPSRDICQRGTSLTIQCQVDSQVTMMFWYRQQPGQSLTLIATANQGSEATYESGFVIDKFPISRPNLTFSTLTVSNMSPEDSSIYLCSAAVGVWETQYFGPGTRLLVL.

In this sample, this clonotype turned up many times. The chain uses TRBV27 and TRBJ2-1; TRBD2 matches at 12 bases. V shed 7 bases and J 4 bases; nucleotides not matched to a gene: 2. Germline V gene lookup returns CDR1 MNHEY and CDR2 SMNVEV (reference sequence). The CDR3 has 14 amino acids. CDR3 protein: CASTSGRGYNEQFF. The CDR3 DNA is TGTGCCAGCACTAGCGGGAGGGGGTACAATGAGCAGTTCTTC.

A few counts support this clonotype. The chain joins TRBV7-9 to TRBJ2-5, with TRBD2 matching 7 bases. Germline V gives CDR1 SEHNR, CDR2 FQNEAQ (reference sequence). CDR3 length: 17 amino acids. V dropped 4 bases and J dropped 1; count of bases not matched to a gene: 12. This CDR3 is CASSSNSGASGQETQYF. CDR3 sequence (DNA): TGTGCCAGCAGCTCCAACTCCGGGGCTAGCGGCCAAGAGACCCAGTACTTC.

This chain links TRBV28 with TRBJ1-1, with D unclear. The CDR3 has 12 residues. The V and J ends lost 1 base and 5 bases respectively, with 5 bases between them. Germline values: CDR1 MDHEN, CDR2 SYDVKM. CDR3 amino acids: CASSLLSTEAFF. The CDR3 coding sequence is TGTGCCAGCAGTTTATTAAGTACTGAAGCTTTCTTT.

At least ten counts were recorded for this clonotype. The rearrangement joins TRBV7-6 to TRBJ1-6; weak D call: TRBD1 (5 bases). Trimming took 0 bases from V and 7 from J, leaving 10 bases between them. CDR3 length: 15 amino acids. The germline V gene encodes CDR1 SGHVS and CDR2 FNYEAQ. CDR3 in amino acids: CASSLAPGMNSPLHF. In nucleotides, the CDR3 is TGTGCCAGCAGCTTAGCTCCAGGGATGAATTCACCCCTCCACTTT. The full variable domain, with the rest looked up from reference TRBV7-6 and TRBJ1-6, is GAGVSQSPRYKVTKRGQDVALRCDPISGHVSLYWYRQALGQGPEFLTYFNYEAQQDKSGLPNDRFSAERPEGSISTLTIQRTEQRDSAMYRCASSLAPGMNSPLHFGNGTRLTVT.

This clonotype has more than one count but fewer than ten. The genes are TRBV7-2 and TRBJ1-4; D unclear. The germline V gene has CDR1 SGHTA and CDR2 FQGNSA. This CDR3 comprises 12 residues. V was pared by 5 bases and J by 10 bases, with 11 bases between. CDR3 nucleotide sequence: TGTGCCAGCAGCCGAGCGGAGGGAAAACTGTTTTTT. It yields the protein CASSRAEGKLFF.

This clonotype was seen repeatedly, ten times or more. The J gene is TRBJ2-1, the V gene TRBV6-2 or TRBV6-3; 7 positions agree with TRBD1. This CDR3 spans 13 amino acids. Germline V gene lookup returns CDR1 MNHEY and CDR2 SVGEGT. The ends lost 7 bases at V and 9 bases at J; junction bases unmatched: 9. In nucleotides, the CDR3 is TGTGCCAGCATACGCGACAGGGTTGGTGAGCAGTTCTTC. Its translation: CASIRDRVGEQFF.

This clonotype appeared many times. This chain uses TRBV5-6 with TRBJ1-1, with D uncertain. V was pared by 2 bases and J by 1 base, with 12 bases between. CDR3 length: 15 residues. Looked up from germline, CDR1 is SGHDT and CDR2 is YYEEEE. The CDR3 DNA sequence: TGTGCCAGCAGCTTTGTGAGCGGGCAGAACACTGAAGCTTTCTTT. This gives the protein CASSFVSGQNTEAFF.

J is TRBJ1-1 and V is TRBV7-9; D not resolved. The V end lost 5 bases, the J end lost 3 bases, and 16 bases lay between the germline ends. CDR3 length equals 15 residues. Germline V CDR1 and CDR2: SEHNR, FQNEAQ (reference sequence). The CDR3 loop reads CASSPGVISDTEAFF. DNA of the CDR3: TGTGCCAGCAGCCCAGGAGTCATAAGCGACACTGAAGCTTTCTTT.

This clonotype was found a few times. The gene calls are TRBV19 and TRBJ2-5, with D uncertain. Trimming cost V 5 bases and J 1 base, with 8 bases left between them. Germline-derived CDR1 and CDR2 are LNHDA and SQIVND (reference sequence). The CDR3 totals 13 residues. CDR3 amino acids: CASSFPSQETQYF. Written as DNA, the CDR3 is TGTGCCAGTAGTTTTCCTTCCCAAGAGACCCAGTACTTC.

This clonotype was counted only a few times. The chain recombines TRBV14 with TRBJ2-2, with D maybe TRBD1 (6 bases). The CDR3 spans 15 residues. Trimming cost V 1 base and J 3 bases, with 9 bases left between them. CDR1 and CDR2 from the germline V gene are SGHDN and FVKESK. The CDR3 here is CASSQVRTDTGELFF. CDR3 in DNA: TGTGCCAGCAGCCAAGTCAGGACAGACACCGGGGAGCTGTTTTTT.

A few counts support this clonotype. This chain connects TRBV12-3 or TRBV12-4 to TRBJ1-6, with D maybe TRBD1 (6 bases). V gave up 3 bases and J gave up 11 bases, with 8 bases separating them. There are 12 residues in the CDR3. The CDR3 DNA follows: TGTGCCAGCAGTTTGGGGGCCCCACCCCTCCACTTT. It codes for CASSLGAPPLHF.

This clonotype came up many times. This CDR3 reads CASSLTSGSSGEQFF. DNA of the CDR3: TGTGCCAGCAGTTTAACTAGCGGGAGTTCGGGTGAGCAGTTCTTC. The rearrangement joins TRBV27 to TRBJ2-1; TRBD2 matches at 11 bases. CDR3 length: 15 amino acids. In germline, CDR1 is MNHEY, CDR2 SMNVEV (reference sequence). Losses at the gene ends were 2 bases for V and 9 bases for J; bases not matched to a gene: 6.

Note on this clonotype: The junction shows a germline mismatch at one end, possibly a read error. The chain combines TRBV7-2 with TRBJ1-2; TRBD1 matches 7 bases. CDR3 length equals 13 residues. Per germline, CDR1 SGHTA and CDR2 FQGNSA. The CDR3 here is CPSSLEQGHGYTF. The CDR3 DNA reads TGTCCCAGCAGCTTAGAACAGGGGCATGGCTACACCTTC.

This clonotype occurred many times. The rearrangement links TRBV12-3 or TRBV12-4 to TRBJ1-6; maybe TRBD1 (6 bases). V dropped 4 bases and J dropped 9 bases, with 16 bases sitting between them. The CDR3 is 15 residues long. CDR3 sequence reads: CASSSQGSVGSPLHF. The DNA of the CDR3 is TGTGCCAGCAGTTCCCAGGGGAGCGTCGGTTCACCCCTCCACTTT.

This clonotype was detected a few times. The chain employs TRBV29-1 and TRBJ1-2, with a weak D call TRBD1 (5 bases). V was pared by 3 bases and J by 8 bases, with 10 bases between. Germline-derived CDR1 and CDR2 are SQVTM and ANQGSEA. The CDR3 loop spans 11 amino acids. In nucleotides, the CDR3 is TGCAGCGTTGACAGGGTTGGGGGCTACACCTTC. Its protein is CSVDRVGGYTF.

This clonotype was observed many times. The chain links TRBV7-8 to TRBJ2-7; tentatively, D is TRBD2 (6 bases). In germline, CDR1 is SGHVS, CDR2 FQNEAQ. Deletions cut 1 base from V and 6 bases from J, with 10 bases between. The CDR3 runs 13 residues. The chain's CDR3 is CASSLVRGSEQYF. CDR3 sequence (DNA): TGTGCCAGCAGCTTAGTACGGGGGTCCGAGCAGTACTTC.

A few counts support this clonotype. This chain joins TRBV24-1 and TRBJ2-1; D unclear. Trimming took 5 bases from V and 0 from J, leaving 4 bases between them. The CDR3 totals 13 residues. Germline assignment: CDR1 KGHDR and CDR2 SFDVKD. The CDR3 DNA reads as TGTGCCACCAGTGCCAGCTCCTACAATGAGCAGTTCTTC. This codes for CATSASSYNEQFF.

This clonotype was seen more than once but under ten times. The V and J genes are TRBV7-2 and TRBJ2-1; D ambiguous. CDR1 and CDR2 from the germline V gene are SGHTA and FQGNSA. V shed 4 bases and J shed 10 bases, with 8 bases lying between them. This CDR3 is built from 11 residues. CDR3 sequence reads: CASSSGLEQFF. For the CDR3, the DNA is TGTGCCAGCAGCTCCGGTTTGGAGCAGTTCTTC. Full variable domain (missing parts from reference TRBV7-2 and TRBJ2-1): GAGVSQSPSNKVTEKGKDVELRCDPISGHTALYWYRQSLGQGLEFLIYFQGNSAPDKSGLPSDRFSAERTGGSVSTLTIQRTQQEDSAVYLCASSSGLEQFFGPGTRLTVL.

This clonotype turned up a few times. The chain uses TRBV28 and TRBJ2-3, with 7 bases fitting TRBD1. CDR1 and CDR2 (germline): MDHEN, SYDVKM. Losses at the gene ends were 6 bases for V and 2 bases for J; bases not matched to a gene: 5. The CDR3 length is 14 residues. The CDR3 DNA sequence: TGTGCCAGCAGGGAACAGGGGACCACAGATACGCAGTATTTT. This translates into CASREQGTTDTQYF.

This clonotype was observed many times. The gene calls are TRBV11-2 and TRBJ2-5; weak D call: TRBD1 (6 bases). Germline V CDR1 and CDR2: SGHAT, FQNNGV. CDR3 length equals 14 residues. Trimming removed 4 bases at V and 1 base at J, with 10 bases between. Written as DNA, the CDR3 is TGTGCCAGCAGCTCCGCAGGGGCCCAAGAGACCCAGTACTTC. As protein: CASSSAGAQETQYF. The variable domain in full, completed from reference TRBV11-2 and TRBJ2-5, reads EAGVAQSPRYKIIEKRQSVAFWCNPISGHATLYWYQQILGQGPKLLIQFQNNGVVDDSQLPKDRFSAERLKGVDSTLKIQPAKLEDSAVYLCASSSAGAQETQYFGPGTRLLVL.

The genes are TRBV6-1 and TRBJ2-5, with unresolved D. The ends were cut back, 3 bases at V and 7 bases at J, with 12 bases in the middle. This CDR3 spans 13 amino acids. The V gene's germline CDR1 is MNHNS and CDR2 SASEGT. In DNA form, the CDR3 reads TGTGCCAGCAGTGAGGGTTCTATAGGGACCCAGTACTTC. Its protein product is CASSEGSIGTQYF.

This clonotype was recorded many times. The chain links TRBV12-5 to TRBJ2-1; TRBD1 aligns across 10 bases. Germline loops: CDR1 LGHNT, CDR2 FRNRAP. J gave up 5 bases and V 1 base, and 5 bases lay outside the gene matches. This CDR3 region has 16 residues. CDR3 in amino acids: CASGLDGQGVNNEQFF. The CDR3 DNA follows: TGTGCTAGTGGTTTGGACGGACAGGGGGTGAACAATGAGCAGTTCTTC.

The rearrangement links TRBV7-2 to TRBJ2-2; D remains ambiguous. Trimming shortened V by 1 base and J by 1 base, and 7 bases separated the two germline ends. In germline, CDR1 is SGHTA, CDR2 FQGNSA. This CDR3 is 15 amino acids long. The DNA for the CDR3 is TGTGCCAGCAGCTTAGTTGACGGGAACACCGGGGAGCTGTTTTTT. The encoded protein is CASSLVDGNTGELFF.

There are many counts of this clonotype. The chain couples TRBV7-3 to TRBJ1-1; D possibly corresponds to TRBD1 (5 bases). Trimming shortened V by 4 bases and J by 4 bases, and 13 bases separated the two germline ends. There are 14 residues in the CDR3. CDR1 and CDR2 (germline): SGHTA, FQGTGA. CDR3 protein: CASSSGRASTEAFF. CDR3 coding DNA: TGTGCCAGCAGCTCTGGCAGGGCCAGCACTGAAGCTTTCTTT.

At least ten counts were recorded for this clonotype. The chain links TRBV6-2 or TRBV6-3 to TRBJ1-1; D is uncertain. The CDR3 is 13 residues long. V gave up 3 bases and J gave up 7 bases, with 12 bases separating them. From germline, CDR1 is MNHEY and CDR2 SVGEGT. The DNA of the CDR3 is TGTGCCAGCAGTTATTACCAGAGCTTTGAAGCTTTCTTT. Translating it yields CASSYYQSFEAFF.

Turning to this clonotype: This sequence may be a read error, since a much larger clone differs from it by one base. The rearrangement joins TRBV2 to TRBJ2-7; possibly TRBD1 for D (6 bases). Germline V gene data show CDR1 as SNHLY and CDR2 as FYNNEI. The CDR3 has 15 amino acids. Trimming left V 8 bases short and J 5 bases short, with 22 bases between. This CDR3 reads CASSRTGTWVDEQYF. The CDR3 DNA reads TGTGCCAGCTCTAGGACGGGGACATGGGTGGACGAGCAGTACTTC.

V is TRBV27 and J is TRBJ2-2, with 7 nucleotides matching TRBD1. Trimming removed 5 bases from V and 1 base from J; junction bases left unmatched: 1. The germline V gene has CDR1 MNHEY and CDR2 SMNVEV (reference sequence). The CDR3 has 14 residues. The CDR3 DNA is TGTGCCAGCAGTCAGGGGGTGAACACCGGGGAGCTGTTTTTT. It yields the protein CASSQGVNTGELFF.